This TCR beta chain was observed in a study of response to subunit inactivated influenza vaccine listed by TCRdb under 2018. In the study overall: To follow how T cells responded to a trivalent subunit inactivated influenza vaccine, the researchers relied on deep quantitative profiling of the T cell receptor repertoire. On the study overall, not on this receptor specifically: It was suggested by the authors that each seasonal influenza vaccination may recruit only a limited number of new T cells.

The library came from RT-PCR. Instrument used: Illumina HiSeq 2500. TCRdb reprocessing: public reads trimmed at Q25 with fastp, clones called with MiXCR, in-frame beta chains kept. Every CDR3 protein is listed once, alongside the most common genes and DNA of its rows. The sample includes about 540,000 distinct CDR3 sequences, with under 30% observed a single time. Jointly, the top ten make up under 3.5% of the sample. This clonotype has only a few counts. Its binding antigen is unknown. Base-call qualities are not available, and no considerably larger clone is one nucleotide away. These data also featured in a second study, about T cells expressing NK-cell markers. The second study's paper adds: The TCR beta cDNA libraries were made using 5'RACE template switching, a step that added both a universal primer site and unique molecular identifiers. Under 10 donors provided sorted CD3+CD56+NKG2C+, CD3+CD56+NKG2C- and CD3+CD56-NKG2C+ T-cell subsets, whose TCR beta-chain repertoires were profiled. Most of the eight sequenced donors were HCMV-seropositive and one was HCMV-seronegative. In several experiments an anti-gammadeltaTCR antibody was added to restrict sorting to alphabetaTCR-expressing T cells. In roughly six donors, the dominant CD3+CD56+NKG2C+ clonotypes ranked among the top 10 CD8+ clonotypes, making up 1.0-7.0% of CD8+ T cells. Those dominant clonotypes were again the most abundant among CD3+CD56-NKG2C+ cells in a handful of donors, at about 25-65%. It remained unclear whether the expanded NKG2C-expressing T cell clones were specific for HCMV antigens. Randomly selected healthy volunteers, three men and five women, were used as the eight sequenced donors. HCMV-specific IgG was detected in serum with a commercial ELISA kit to determine HCMV serostatus. Ficoll density gradient centrifugation was used to isolate peripheral blood mononuclear cells from blood. Using Miltenyi isolation kits, CD4+ and CD8+ T cells were isolated from PBMC through magnetic immunoseparation. Priming for cDNA synthesis came from the TCR beta constant segment, and two successive PCR amplification steps followed. Illumina HiSeq 2000/2500, MiSeq or NextSeq was used to sequence libraries as 2 x 150 bp reads. Reads were demultiplexed and grouped by UMI with MIGEC, and clonotypes were assembled and quantified with MiTCR. To exclude erroneous sequences, any TCR cDNA sequence not supported by at least two reads was discarded. The tcR package was used for downstream repertoire analysis, with clonotypes matched between fractions based on CDR3 nucleotide sequence plus V segment. VDJmatch was used to annotate antigen specificity against VDJdb, with one amino acid substitution in CDR3 allowed.

This sample comprised CD4+ T cells sorted from PBMCs, obtained roughly 13 days after vaccination. The TCR was taken from a man aged 45-60 years who received an inactivated influenza vaccine. Donor details come from another sample of the same person, matched by shared clones.

The sequenced DNA: TGTGCCAGCAGTTCCCCTACGACAGGGAGAGTCACAGATACGCAGTATTTT. This sequence encodes CASSSPTTGRVTDTQYF. This chain is built from TRBV28 and TRBJ2-3; the central 7 bases match TRBD1. The germline V gene sets CDR1 to MDHEN and CDR2 to SYDVKM. For this chain, trimming is 4 bases at the V end and 2 bases at the J end, and the number of junction bases without a gene match is 12. The CDR3 has 17 amino acids, counting the end cysteine and phenylalanine. The CDR3 DNA has 51 bases and is translated from base 1.